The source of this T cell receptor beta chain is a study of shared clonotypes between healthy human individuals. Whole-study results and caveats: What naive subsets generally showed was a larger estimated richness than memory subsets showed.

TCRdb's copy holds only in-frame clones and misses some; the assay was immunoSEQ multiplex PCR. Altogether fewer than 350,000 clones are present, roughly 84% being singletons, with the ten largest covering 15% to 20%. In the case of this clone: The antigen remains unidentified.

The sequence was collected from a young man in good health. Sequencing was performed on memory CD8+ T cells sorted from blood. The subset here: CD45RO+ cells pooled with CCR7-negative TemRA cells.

The CDR3 sequence: CASSLIAGVGTGELFF. The DNA of the CDR3 is TGCGCCAGCAGCCTTATAGCGGGAGTAGGCACCGGGGAGCTGTTTTTT. The chain employs TRBV4-1 and TRBJ2-2, with 9 bases identical to TRBD2. Unmatched junction bases numbered 7, after V lost 4 bases and J lost 4 bases. This CDR3 has 16 residues. CDR1 is MGHRA, CDR2 YSYEKL, per germline.